The following is a T cell receptor (beta chain) sequence with its context. The sample comes from a study of control samples from healthy donors and cancer patients. TCRdb keeps only in-frame clones here, not all; method: immunoSEQ multiplex PCR. The repertoire includes 90,000 to 120,000 clones, almost 85% of them detected once, and 6% to 8% sits in the top ten. V lost 3 bases and J lost 2, with 11 bases in between. The germline gives CDR1 SGHRS, CDR2 YFSETQ. The CDR3 has 14 residues. This sequence originates from a man aged 18 to 35 in good health. Sequences were obtained from blood. The J gene is TRBJ1-2, the V gene TRBV5-1, with D perhaps TRBD1 (5 bases). This CDR3 is CASSSSWGNYGYTF. In DNA, the CDR3 is TGCGCCAGCAGCTCCTCTTGGGGGAACTATGGCTACACCTTC.